The following is a TCR beta chain sequence with its context. Its specific antigen is unknown. No quality values exist for individual bases; no much larger clone is one base distant. Set within a cohort of healthcare workers in London, UK, this nested case-control study involved weekly PCR testing of nasopharyngeal swabs along with blood sampling. Between 23 and 31 March 2020, the week of the UK lockdown, healthcare workers were enrolled and then followed up weekly for as long as 16 weeks. Libraries came from 5' RACE. Sequencing was carried out with a NextSeq 500. To correct for sequencing error and PCR bias, the TCR library protocol tagged individual cDNA molecules with unique molecular identifiers. Both TCR alpha and beta chains were sequenced, and tight co-correlation was observed between alpha and beta sequence abundances in each sample. The published analysis was carried out like this. Decombinator V4 was used to annotate the V gene, J gene and CDR3 of the TCR sequences. TCRs were defined as expanded if a significant change between any two time points was detected under a Poisson model with p below 0.0001. TCR abundances were normalised to the total number of TCRs sequenced per sample and were expressed as counts per million. MAIT TCRs were defined by TRAV1-2 paired with TRAJ12, TRAJ20 or TRAJ33, and iNKT TCRs by TRAV10 paired with TRAJ18. VDJdb, accessed 1 November 2021, was searched for CMV, EBV and SARS-CoV-2 annotated TCRs, with TCRs annotated for multiple antigens excluded. In TCRdb, the public reads were trimmed at Q25 with fastp and aligned with MiXCR, with productive beta chains retained. CDR3 protein sequences are deduplicated, and each keeps its most common genes and DNA. For this entry, the V and J calls and clone size follow TCRdb and not the study's own pipeline. The sample table shows 65,000 to 95,000 distinct CDR3 sequences, and about a sixth are seen once. Of the sample, 2.9% is held by the ten largest clones.

The CDR3 spans 14 residues, from the cysteine through the phenylalanine. Of all the DNA, just the CDR3 is kept, 42 bases in frame from base 1. For CDR1 and CDR2, the germline V gene lists ENHRY and SYGVKD. V and J lose 7 bases and 6 bases, and a span of 15 bases separates them. This sample was included in a study of early T cells in non-severe SARS-CoV-2 infection (dated by TCRdb to about 2021). Background on the whole study: TCR sequencing used bulk RNA from unsorted whole blood, so alpha and beta chains could not be paired.

The paper's findings and limits, for the study overall: Matching against VDJdb was skewed toward anti-spike CD8 responses, likely underestimated virus-specific expansions, and missed private and CD4 specificities.

The sequence joins TRBV10-3 to TRBJ2-2; the D gene is possibly TRBD1, with 5 bases matching. This receptor was identified in an adult who was a healthcare worker with PCR-confirmed SARS-CoV-2 infection or an uninfected control (not recorded which). Material: whole blood. The DNA is TGTGCCATCACCCGGACATCATCCCCCGGGGAGCTGTTTTTT. Translated, this is CAITRTSSPGELFF.